Given below is one T cell receptor (beta chain) in context. The antigen is undetermined. These data originate in a study of post-analysis software for immune sequencing data. Overall study findings and caveats: Among five TRBV segments more frequent in patients than controls were TRBV5-6, TRBV5-1 and TRBV20-1. Samples sharing a preparation batch grouped tightly together when assessed by F measure.

Unique molecular identifiers were present in the TCR beta cDNA libraries. Input of about 0.85 to 10 million T cells yielded about half a million cDNA molecules. One entry per CDR3 protein, called by TCRdb with MiXCR from the PCR reads. The sample contains approximately 350,000 distinct CDR3 sequences, roughly 30% of which appear only once. This CDR3 is built from 13 residues. The V gene's germline CDR1 is DFQATT and CDR2 SNEGSKA (reference sequence). Trimming removed 5 bases at V and 4 bases at J, with 15 bases between. Sample: blood. The TCR sequence derives from a girl under 18 with multiple sclerosis. V is TRBV20-1 and J is TRBJ2-7; D possibly matches TRBD1 or TRBD2 (5 bases each). DNA of the CDR3: TGCAGTGCTGGGGACCCACAAGTATACGAGCAGTACTTC. It codes for CSAGDPQVYEQYF.